These 12 T cell receptor beta chains were all obtained from the same sample, sequenced in a study of T cell responses to AZD1222 COVID-19 vaccine. TCRdb's table, derived via immunoSEQ multiplex PCR, lists solely in-frame clones and lacks some. The sample includes 170,000 or so clones, 90% of them seen just once. The source material was peripheral blood, sampled on day 0 of AZD1222 vaccination. The receptors were sampled from an adult in good health.

CDR3 sequence: CASSYSGNNEQFF. DNA of the CDR3: TGTGCCAGCAGTTACTCGGGCAACAATGAGCAGTTCTTC. The chain has TRBV6-5 and TRBJ2-1; D is unclear. Trimming removed 0 bases from V and 5 bases from J, with 5 bases in between. The germline V gene has CDR1 MNHEY and CDR2 SVGAGI. The CDR3 runs 13 residues.

The chain carries TRBV5-1 and TRBJ1-4, with 7 bases aligning to TRBD1. Germline V gene sequence: CDR1 SGHRS, CDR2 YFSETQ. Unmatched junction bases numbered 10, after V lost 3 bases and J lost 2 bases. This CDR3 spans 17 amino acids. The CDR3 DNA sequence: TGCGCCAGCAGCTCCGGGACAGCCGGACCGACTAATGAAAAACTGTTTTTT. This encodes CASSSGTAGPTNEKLFF.

The rearrangement links TRBV4-1 to TRBJ1-3; D not resolved. Trimming shortened V by 0 bases and J by 0 bases, and 12 bases separated the two germline ends. Germline assignment: CDR1 MGHRA and CDR2 YSYEKL. CDR3 size: 17 residues. The CDR3 loop reads CASSQDATDFSGNTIYF. CDR3 DNA: TGCGCCAGCAGCCAAGATGCCACCGATTTCTCTGGAAACACCATATATTTT.

The chain is built from TRBV7-2 and TRBJ2-2, with 8 bases matching TRBD2. The CDR3 is 15 amino acids. V dropped 5 bases and J dropped 7; count of bases not matched to a gene: 9. CDR1 is SGHTA, CDR2 FQGNSA, per germline. Written as DNA, the CDR3 is TGTGCCAGCAGCCCAAGGGTAGCGGGGAACGGGGAGCTGTTTTTT. Translating it yields CASSPRVAGNGELFF.

The chain couples TRBV2 to TRBJ2-5; 7 nucleotides agree with TRBD2. The CDR3 is made up of 13 amino acids. J gave up 4 bases and V 6 bases, and 5 bases lay outside the gene matches. CDR1 SNHLY and CDR2 FYNNEI come from the germline V gene. CDR3 sequence reads: CASSPGGGETQYF. CDR3 DNA sequence: TGTGCCAGCAGCCCGGGGGGAGGAGAGACCCAGTACTTC.

The genes are TRBV19 and TRBJ1-3; a weak D match, TRBD1 (5 bases). The CDR3 runs to 14 residues. V was cut by 3 bases and J by 0 bases, with 6 bases left in between. Per germline, CDR1 LNHDA and CDR2 SQIVND (reference sequence). The CDR3 loop reads CASSITGSGNTIYF. The CDR3, as DNA: TGTGCCAGTAGTATCACAGGCTCTGGAAACACCATATATTTT.

This rearrangement joins TRBV4-1 to TRBJ1-6, with 7 bases lining up with TRBD1. The CDR3 consists of 16 residues. The germline V gene encodes CDR1 MGHRA and CDR2 YSYEKL. V dropped 2 bases and J dropped 9; count of bases not matched to a gene: 10. CDR3 residues: CASSQPTGSGGSPLHF. The CDR3 DNA reads TGCGCCAGCAGCCAACCGACAGGGTCCGGGGGTTCACCCCTCCACTTT.

The chain recombines TRBV6-5 with TRBJ2-7; maybe TRBD2 (6 bases). V was trimmed by 6 bases and J by 5 bases, leaving 20 bases between them. Germline CDR1 is MNHEY and CDR2 is SVGAGI. The CDR3 is 15 amino acids. CDR3 DNA sequence: TGTGCCAGCAGCGACCCGGGACTCCACCGGAACGAGCAGTACTTC. Protein: CASSDPGLHRNEQYF.

The CDR3 DNA follows: TGTGCCAGCAGCTTAGGCGTCAGGTCTGAAGCTTTCTTT. The encoded protein is CASSLGVRSEAFF. The genes are TRBV5-6 and TRBJ1-1; D gene uncertain. There are 13 residues in the CDR3. CDR1 and CDR2 (germline): SGHDT, YYEEEE. V was pared by 2 bases and J by 6 bases, with 11 bases between.

This sequence joins TRBV7-6 and TRBJ2-3; unclear D gene. V was clipped by 1 base and J by 1 base, with 9 bases between them. This CDR3 has 15 amino acids. Germline CDR1 reads SGHVS; CDR2 reads FNYEAQ. CDR3 bases: TGTGCCAGCAGCTTAGACATCCTGGGCACAGATACGCAGTATTTT. This gives the protein CASSLDILGTDTQYF.

V and J are TRBV30 and TRBJ1-1; D remains unclear. Germline V lookup: CDR1 GTSNPN, CDR2 SVGIG (reference sequence). The CDR3 has 12 residues. Deletions cut 0 bases from V and 5 bases from J, with 7 bases between. The CDR3 region is CAWSVFGTEAFF. CDR3 nucleotide sequence: TGTGCCTGGAGTGTATTCGGGACTGAAGCTTTCTTT.

The chain links TRBV19 to TRBJ1-3; D possibly corresponds to TRBD1 (5 bases). Between the trimmed V and J ends, which lost 5 bases and 0 bases, there was a span of 14 bases. CDR3 size: 16 residues. Germline CDR1 and CDR2: LNHDA and SQIVND (reference sequence). The CDR3 protein is CASSPGTGSSGNTIYF. The CDR3 DNA follows: TGTGCCAGTAGTCCCGGGACGGGGAGCTCTGGAAACACCATATATTTT.